This passage covers 25 T cell receptor beta chains from one sample sequenced in a study of T cell repertoires in cytomegalovirus infection. These receptors are not linked to any known antigen. Via MiXCR, TCRdb re-called the reads, giving one row per CDR3 protein. The sample includes some 310,000 distinct CDR3 sequences, about 25% of them seen just once. The starting material was cultured PBMCs, obtained from culture after CMV antigen stimulation. The source of these receptors is a human donor in good health (CMV status not recorded). Some clones in this sample may be carry-over from other donors' samples.

This clonotype was seen many times. This rearrangement joins TRBV7-8 to TRBJ2-1, with 9 bases that match TRBD2. V shed 0 bases, J shed 7 bases, and the junction held 10 bases outside the gene matches. This CDR3 region has 17 residues. Per germline, CDR1 SGHVS and CDR2 FQNEAQ. The CDR3 protein is CASSLARGGRAGNEQFF. The DNA of the CDR3 is TGTGCCAGCAGCTTAGCGCGAGGCGGGAGGGCCGGTAATGAGCAGTTCTTC.

The rearrangement uses TRBV28 and TRBJ2-1; D is undetermined. The V and J ends lost 6 bases and 10 bases respectively, with 13 bases between them. Germline V gene data show CDR1 as MDHEN and CDR2 as SYDVKM. The CDR3 sequence is 12 residues long. The CDR3 spells CASSLTWGEQFF. The CDR3 nucleotides are TGTGCCAGCAGCTTGACGTGGGGAGAGCAGTTCTTC. Complete variable domain (other parts from reference TRBV28 and TRBJ2-1): DVKVTQSSRYLVKRTGEKVFLECVQDMDHENMFWYRQDPGLGLRLIYFSYDVKMKEKGDIPEGYSVSREKKERFSLILESASTNQTSMYLCASSLTWGEQFFGPGTRLTVL.

The sample holds a few counts of this clonotype. V gene TRBV6-2 or TRBV6-3 combines with J gene TRBJ2-7, with 9 bases aligning to TRBD2. Germline CDR1 reads MNHEY; CDR2 reads SVGEGT. The V and J ends lost 5 bases and 2 bases, in that order; junction bases with no gene match: 16. The CDR3 extends over 18 amino acids. The CDR3 coding sequence is TGTGCCAGCAGTGACATAGCGGGAGTTTTTGTTGGGGCCTACGAGCAGTACGTC. Translating it yields CASSDIAGVFVGAYEQYV.

This clonotype was counted many times. The V and J genes are TRBV20-1 and TRBJ2-5; possibly TRBD1 for D (5 bases). Trimming left V 4 bases short and J 7 bases short, with 7 bases between. This CDR3 region has 10 residues. CDR1 DFQATT and CDR2 SNEGSKA come from the germline V gene (reference sequence). The DNA of the CDR3 is TGCAGTGCTATTAGGGGGACCCAGTACTTC. Its protein is CSAIRGTQYF.

The chain uses TRBV7-9 and TRBJ2-5; 7 bases are shared with TRBD2. The germline V gene has CDR1 SEHNR and CDR2 FQNEAQ (reference sequence). This CDR3 region has 12 residues. The trim removed 11 bases at V and 1 base at J, leaving 4 bases unmatched. In nucleotides, the CDR3 is TGTGCCGGAAGCGGGATCCAAGAGACCCAGTACTTC. This sequence encodes CAGSGIQETQYF. The full variable domain, its missing parts supplied by reference TRBV7-9 and TRBJ2-5, is DTGVSQNPRHKITKRGQNVTFRCDPISEHNRLYWYRQTLGQGPEFLTYFQNEAQLEKSRLLSDRFSAERPKGSFSTLEIQRTEQGDSAMYLCAGSGIQETQYFGPGTRLLVL.

The table lists this clonotype with many counts. The chain recombines TRBV7-9 with TRBJ2-3, with D perhaps given as TRBD1 or TRBD2 (5 bases each). Deletions cut 4 bases from V and 4 bases from J, with 9 bases between. Germline V CDR1 and CDR2: SEHNR, FQNEAQ (reference sequence). The CDR3 has 13 residues. CDR3 residues: CASSSRGPDTQYF. CDR3 DNA sequence: TGTGCCAGCAGCTCGAGGGGCCCAGATACGCAGTATTTT.

The chain combines TRBV19 with TRBJ2-5; no reliable D call. Looked up from germline, CDR1 is LNHDA and CDR2 is SQIVND (reference sequence). Deletions cut 4 bases from V and 4 bases from J, with 10 bases between. The CDR3 runs to 13 residues. The CDR3 DNA reads as TGTGCCAGTAGTAATTCTGCGTCAGAGACCCAGTACTTC. This encodes CASSNSASETQYF. The whole variable domain, remainder taken from reference TRBV19 and TRBJ2-5, is DGGITQSPKYLFRKEGQNVTLSCEQNLNHDAMYWYRQDPGQGLRLIYYSQIVNDFQKGDIAEGYSVSREKKESFPLTVTSAQKNPTAFYLCASSNSASETQYFGPGTRLLVL.

The rearrangement links TRBV20-1 to TRBJ2-1; 16 positions match TRBD2. Germline V lookup: CDR1 DFQATT, CDR2 SNEGSKA (reference sequence). This CDR3 is 20 amino acids long. The ends lost 2 bases at V and 6 bases at J; junction bases unmatched: 16. The CDR3 DNA reads TGCAGTGCTAGAACGTCCCCGGGACTAGCGGGAGGGCCCCTGGGCAATGAGCAGTTCTTC. Protein: CSARTSPGLAGGPLGNEQFF.

This clonotype was observed at least ten times. V gene TRBV12-3 or TRBV12-4 combines with J gene TRBJ1-1; unclear D gene. Trimming removed 4 bases from V and 8 bases from J, with 14 bases in between. The CDR3 loop spans 13 amino acids. CDR3 sequence reads: CASSSSAGIEAFF. For the CDR3, the DNA is TGTGCCAGCAGTTCCTCTGCGGGGATAGAAGCTTTCTTT.

The chain uses TRBV4-1 and TRBJ2-7; D possibly corresponds to TRBD1 (6 bases). This CDR3 has 12 amino acids. The ends were cut back, 1 base at V and 6 bases at J, with 7 bases in the middle. Germline lookup yields CDR1 MGHRA and CDR2 YSYEKL. The DNA of the CDR3 is TGCGCCAGCAGCCAAGGGGGGCCCGAGCAGTACTTC. This translates into CASSQGGPEQYF.

This clonotype was detected a few times. The V and J genes are TRBV6-1 and TRBJ2-7; no definite D call. The CDR3 runs to 12 residues. The germline V gene has CDR1 MNHNS and CDR2 SASEGT. CDR3 DNA: TGTGCAGCAGCCCTCGTAGCCTACGAGCAGTACTTC. Translated: CAAALVAYEQYF.

V usage is TRBV9 and J usage is TRBJ2-1; D remains unclear. CDR3 length: 13 residues. The germline V and J ends were trimmed by 7 bases and 0 bases, with 8 bases remaining between them. Germline CDR1 SGDLS, CDR2 YYNGEE. CDR3 nucleotide sequence: TGTGCCAGCGGGTCACCCTCCTACAATGAGCAGTTCTTC. This codes for CASGSPSYNEQFF.

V and J are TRBV29-1 and TRBJ1-1; D possibly corresponds to TRBD1 (6 bases). Trimming cost V 7 bases and J 7 bases, with 13 bases left between them. Germline V CDR1 and CDR2: SQVTM, ANQGSEA. The CDR3 totals 11 residues. CDR3 DNA: TGCAGCGCCCCCGGGACACTTGAAGCTTTCTTT. It encodes CSAPGTLEAFF.

This clonotype was observed many times. The chain joins TRBV7-2 to TRBJ1-6, with a possible D match to TRBD1 (6 bases). Trimming pared 5 bases from V and 5 bases from J, leaving 10 bases between. In germline, CDR1 is SGHTA, CDR2 FQGNSA. The CDR3 loop spans 14 amino acids. CDR3 in amino acids: CASSPRTDNSPLHF. The CDR3, as DNA: TGTGCCAGCAGCCCGAGGACAGATAATTCACCCCTCCACTTT. Full variable domain (remainder filled in from reference TRBV7-2 and TRBJ1-6): GAGVSQSPSNKVTEKGKDVELRCDPISGHTALYWYRQSLGQGLEFLIYFQGNSAPDKSGLPSDRFSAERTGGSVSTLTIQRTQQEDSAVYLCASSPRTDNSPLHFGNGTRLTVT.

This clonotype was observed at least ten times. The chain has TRBV10-3 and TRBJ2-1; the match to TRBD1 covers 8 bases. Germline V gives CDR1 ENHRY, CDR2 SYGVKD. J lost 8 bases, V lost 4 bases, and 7 bases had no gene match. This CDR3 has 14 residues. CDR3 amino acids: CAISGPQGADEQFF. The CDR3 DNA follows: TGTGCCATCAGTGGGCCCCAGGGGGCCGATGAGCAGTTCTTC.

The chain is built from TRBV10-2 and TRBJ2-2, with 9 bases fitting TRBD2. V gave up 3 bases and J gave up 3 bases; unmatched junction bases: 5. This CDR3 contains 16 residues. CDR1 WSHSY and CDR2 SAAADI come from the germline V gene. The DNA for the CDR3 is TGCGCCAGCAGTGATCCTAGCGGGGCTCACACCGGGGAGCTGTTTTTT. It is translated as CASSDPSGAHTGELFF.

This clonotype has a count of ten or more. The chain recombines TRBV12-3 or TRBV12-4 with TRBJ2-5; no clear D gene. The CDR3 runs to 13 residues. Trimming left V 5 bases short and J 5 bases short, with 12 bases between. Written as DNA, the CDR3 is TGTGCCAGCAGTCCTCAGATGGCGGAGACCCAGTACTTC. Encoded protein: CASSPQMAETQYF.

The chain couples TRBV10-3 to TRBJ2-3; D gene ambiguous. Trimming shortened V by 0 bases and J by 4 bases, and 11 bases separated the two germline ends. Germline lookup yields CDR1 ENHRY and CDR2 SYGVKD. The CDR3 consists of 15 residues. As DNA, the CDR3 is TGTGCCATCAGTGAGTCGTCGGTAGTCTCAGATACGCAGTATTTT. This codes for CAISESSVVSDTQYF.

The chain couples TRBV5-1 to TRBJ2-2; TRBD2 agrees at 10 bases. Germline V gives CDR1 SGHRS, CDR2 YFSETQ. V trimming: 4 bases; J trimming: 4 bases; junction bases outside the gene matches: 10. The CDR3 has 17 residues. In DNA, the CDR3 is TGCGCCAGCAGCCTGCGCCTAGCGGGAGAGTTCACCGGGGAGCTGTTTTTT. Translation gives CASSLRLAGEFTGELFF.

V usage is TRBV7-9 and J usage is TRBJ2-5; 10 nucleotides align to TRBD2. There are 16 residues in the CDR3. The V and J ends lost 3 bases and 4 bases, in that order; junction bases with no gene match: 8. Germline CDR1 SEHNR, CDR2 FQNEAQ (reference sequence). This CDR3 reads CASSFSLAGERETQYF. CDR3 DNA: TGTGCCAGCAGCTTTAGCCTAGCGGGAGAGCGAGAGACCCAGTACTTC.

In its sample, this clonotype was seen once. The J gene is TRBJ2-1, the V gene TRBV7-8; D perhaps matches TRBD2 (6 bases). The CDR3 has 15 residues. V lost 5 bases, J lost 6 bases, and 17 bases lay in between. In germline, CDR1 is SGHVS, CDR2 FQNEAQ. The CDR3 sequence: CASSKLAPGSNEQFF. CDR3 nucleotides: TGTGCCAGCAGCAAACTAGCTCCCGGTTCCAATGAGCAGTTCTTC. The entire variable domain, with the rest obtained from reference TRBV7-8 and TRBJ2-1, is as follows: GAGVSQSPRYKVAKRGQDVALRCDPISGHVSLFWYQQALGQGPEFLTYFQNEAQLDKSGLPSDRFFAERPEGSVSTLKIQRTQQEDSAVYLCASSKLAPGSNEQFFGPGTRLTVL.

In this sample, this clonotype turned up many times. The V call is TRBV7-8, the J call TRBJ2-3; D uncertain. The germline V gene encodes CDR1 SGHVS and CDR2 FQNEAQ. V gave up 8 bases and J gave up 4 bases, with 19 bases separating them. The CDR3 has 15 residues. CDR3 protein: CASGPRVSGSDTQYF. CDR3 nucleotides: TGTGCCAGCGGACCACGGGTTTCCGGTTCAGATACGCAGTATTTT.

This clonotype came up a few times. The chain recombines TRBV4-3 with TRBJ1-1; TRBD1 matches 7 bases. Trimming took 1 base from V and 0 from J; bases not matched to a gene: 2. CDR3 length: 15 amino acids. Germline CDR1 reads LGHNA; CDR2 reads YSLEER. This CDR3 reads CASSQVDRVNTEAFF. Here the CDR3 DNA reads TGCGCCAGCAGCCAAGTCGACAGGGTGAACACTGAAGCTTTCTTT.

This clonotype was recorded a few times. The chain joins TRBV9 to TRBJ2-3, with 9 bases identical to TRBD2. V trimming: 4 bases; J trimming: 3 bases; junction bases outside the gene matches: 6. Germline V gives CDR1 SGDLS, CDR2 YYNGEE. The CDR3 has 15 amino acids. This CDR3 is CASSPAGGRTDTQYF. The CDR3 bases are TGTGCCAGCAGCCCCGCGGGAGGGAGGACAGATACGCAGTATTTT.

The genes are TRBV7-2 and TRBJ2-2; D might be TRBD1 or TRBD2, each matching 5 bases. CDR1 is SGHTA, CDR2 FQGNSA, per germline. Trimming removed 2 bases at V and 4 bases at J, with 17 bases between. The CDR3 is 17 residues long. As DNA, the CDR3 is TGTGCCAGCAGCTTAAGTGTTTGGGGGAGTGGCACCGGGGAGCTGTTTTTT. It specifies CASSLSVWGSGTGELFF.